Listed below are T cell receptor beta chains from one sample, sequenced in a study of T-cell reconstitution after alpha-beta-depleted transplantation in children. TCRdb passed the PCR reads through MiXCR, listing each CDR3 protein once. The data contain fewer than 350,000 distinct CDR3 sequences, approximately 7.3% of them singletons. This specimen consisted of peripheral blood, obtained 360 days after TCRalphabeta/CD19-depleted stem cell transplant. These receptor sequences come from a female patient aged 2 to 10 who had a stem cell transplant for Fanconi anemia, so the T cells may come from the graft donor. Both conserved end residues are part of each CDR3. A D gene is named only where the DNA matches it firmly. Size is omitted from some rows. Given values are once, few, many or a class for expanded clones.

d_call	v_call	j_call	clone_size	cdr3_aa	cdr3_nt
TRBD2	TRBV5-1	TRBJ2-1	many	CASSLTGLAGEGPYNEQFF	TGCGCCAGCAGCTTGACGGGACTAGCGGGAGAGGGCCCCTACAATGAGCAGTTCTTC
TRBD2	TRBV9	TRBJ2-1	many	CASSVDGREWVNEQFF	TGTGCCAGCAGCGTAGATGGGCGGGAGTGGGTCAATGAGCAGTTCTTC
.	TRBV4-3	TRBJ1-1	few	CASSQVRGGENTEAFF	TGCGCCAGCAGCCAAGTCCGGGGGGGTGAGAACACTGAAGCTTTCTTT
.	TRBV20-1	TRBJ1-2	many	CSARPEYREGQTNF	TGCAGTGCTAGACCGGAGTACAGAGAAGGCCAGACGAATTTC
TRBD1	TRBV14	TRBJ2-7	many	CASSQASGTGYYEQYF	TGTGCCAGCAGCCAAGCCTCCGGGACAGGCTACTACGAGCAGTACTTC
TRBD1	TRBV7-6	TRBJ1-6	many	CASSLQGTYNSPLHF	TGTGCCAGCAGCCTACAGGGGACCTATAATTCACCCCTCCACTTT
.	TRBV19	TRBJ2-1	few	CASSITGASYNEQFF	TGTGCCAGTAGTATAACAGGCGCGTCCTACAATGAGCAGTTCTTC
.	TRBV27	TRBJ2-1	many	CASSRESYNEQFF	TGTGCCAGCAGTCGGGAGTCTTACAATGAGCAGTTCTTC
.	TRBV5-5	TRBJ2-2	many	CASSLIPGQLNTGELFF	TGTGCCAGCAGCCTCATCCCGGGACAACTTAACACCGGGGAGCTGTTTTTT
TRBD1	TRBV27	TRBJ1-2	.	CASSLLRTGTGSYGYTF	TGTGCCAGCAGTTTATTACGGACAGGGACGGGAAGCTATGGCTACACCTTC